Listed below are T cell receptor beta chains from one sample, sequenced in a study of molecular identifiers for immune sequencing clone quantification. TCRdb reanalysed the PCR reads using MiXCR and keeps one entry per CDR3 protein. The data show about 640,000 distinct CDR3 sequences, with about 20% seen just once and roughly 0.83% held by the top ten. Sequenced sample: naive CD8+ T cells from blood, with Jurkat cell RNA spiked in. The receptors shown here come from a human donor in good health. Some libraries in this study had Jurkat cell RNA spiked in. Each CDR3 is given without its conserved first and last residue. Each record gives: V gene, J gene, CDR3 protein.

TRBV7-9	TRBJ2-1	ASTNREYNEQF
TRBV20-1	TRBJ1-4	SARDLMGPNEKLF
TRBV6-5	TRBJ1-5	ASSDSNNQPQH
TRBV24-1	TRBJ2-7	ATSDSRGVEQY
TRBV27	TRBJ1-1	ASSLSARVTEAF
TRBV7-8	TRBJ2-5	ASSSVRVFEETQY
TRBV2	TRBJ2-7	ASTQREGLRSEQY
TRBV4-1	TRBJ1-1	ASSQDVSWVGTEAF
TRBV23-1	TRBJ2-5	ASSQSWQGAPQQETQY
TRBV28	TRBJ1-4	ASSPGQGNERLF
TRBV4-3	TRBJ1-1	ASSQDLAVNTEAF
TRBV27	TRBJ1-1	ASSPTTLNTEAF
TRBV12-3/TRBV12-4	TRBJ2-2	ASSFLEVGELF
TRBV4-1	TRBJ1-1	ASSQYAGGTTEAF
TRBV7-9	TRBJ2-6	ASSSWTDRSGANVLT
TRBV19	TRBJ1-5	ASSMVSGRASNQPQH
TRBV27	TRBJ2-5	ASSPEGVAETQY
TRBV25-1	TRBJ1-1	AGTLGYTEAF
TRBV19	TRBJ2-7	ASSIVPGYEQY
TRBV10-2	TRBJ2-5	ASSDLVPAQY
TRBV6-9	TRBJ1-1	ASSYTTGANTEAF
TRBV2	TRBJ1-3	ASSEALGSGNTIY
TRBV4-2	TRBJ2-4	ASSQDRVLAAKNIQY
TRBV4-1	TRBJ2-5	ASSQSDVDKSPEETQY
TRBV20-1	TRBJ2-7	SAREELRAYEQY
TRBV12-3/TRBV12-4	TRBJ1-2	ASSPRTVSYGYT
TRBV12-3/TRBV12-4	TRBJ1-1	ASSFGQGQTEAF
TRBV7-9	TRBJ2-5	ASNTETSQETQY
TRBV6-5	TRBJ2-3	ASSPWQRGSTDTQY
TRBV4-3	TRBJ2-3	ASSQEVAGIADTQY
TRBV10-3	TRBJ2-7	AISESGSGGSYEQY
TRBV5-6	TRBJ1-1	ASSVGAGRMITVAF
TRBV7-2	TRBJ1-1	ASSLHGTEAF